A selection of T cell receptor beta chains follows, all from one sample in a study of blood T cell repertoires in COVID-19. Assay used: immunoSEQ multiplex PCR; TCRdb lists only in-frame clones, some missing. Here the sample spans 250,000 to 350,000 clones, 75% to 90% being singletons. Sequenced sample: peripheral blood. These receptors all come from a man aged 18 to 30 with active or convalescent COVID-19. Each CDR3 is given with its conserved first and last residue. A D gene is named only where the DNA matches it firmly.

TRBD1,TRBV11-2,CASSFDRQGLRNSPLHF
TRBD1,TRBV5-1,CASSLVGQEGEKLFF
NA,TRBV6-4,CASSDSTGSPAFF
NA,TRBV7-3,CASSSLPLNTGELFF
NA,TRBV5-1,CASSLGGPTDTQYF
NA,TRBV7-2,CASSLDMDTQYF
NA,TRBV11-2,CASSFNNEQFF
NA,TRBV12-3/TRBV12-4,CASSPDSPPLHF
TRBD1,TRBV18,CASSRTGADQPQHF
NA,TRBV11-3,CASSGCTGNNCEQYF
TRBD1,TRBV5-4,CASSQGQKNTGELFF
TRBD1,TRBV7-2,CASSLTGTGGSQPQHF
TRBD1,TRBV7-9,CASSLGDRGFQPQHF
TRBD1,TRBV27,CASSPLGQRINYGYTF
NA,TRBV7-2,CASSFLSPGNTIYF
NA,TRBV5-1,CASSFETDTQYF
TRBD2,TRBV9,CASSVGGGTYEQFF
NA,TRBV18,CASSPARGQAFYEQYF
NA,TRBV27,CASSLRGVHEQYF
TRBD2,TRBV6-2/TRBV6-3,CASSYKSGGADTQYF
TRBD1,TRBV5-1,CASSPQGGNTEAFF
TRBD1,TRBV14,CASSHSPSGQGPWGYGYTF
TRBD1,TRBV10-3,CAISSTGGDGYTF
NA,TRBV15,CATRENMNTEAFF
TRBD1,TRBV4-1,CASSQDGTGDYEQYF
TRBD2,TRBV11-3,CASSLYPSGRFNEQFF
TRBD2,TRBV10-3,CAISDLGGTSGGTDTQYF
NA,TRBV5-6,CASSLVETYEQYF
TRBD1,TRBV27,CASSLDRWGEQYF
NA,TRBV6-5,CASTQGPSTYGYTF
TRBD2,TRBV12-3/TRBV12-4,CASSFGLAYEQYF
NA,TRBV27,CASSSTTYEQYF
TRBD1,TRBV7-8,CANQGAIDEQYF
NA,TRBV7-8,CASSLEVNYGYTF
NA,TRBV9,CASSPITQGDTQYF
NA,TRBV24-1,CATSDAGKGEQYF
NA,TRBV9,CASSVAIGAGEKLFF
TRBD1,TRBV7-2,CASSSADRANQPQHF
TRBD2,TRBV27,CASSSPTQSGRSYNEQFF
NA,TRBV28,CASITILSSGELFF
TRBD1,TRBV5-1,CASSTQPVSTGGFTEAFF
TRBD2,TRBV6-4,CASGRGGHEQFF
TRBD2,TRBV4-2,CASSTHPGGTYEQYF
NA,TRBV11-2,CASSFKHDTQYF
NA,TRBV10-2,CASNDREAAGELFF
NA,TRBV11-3,CASSAQSNTEAFF
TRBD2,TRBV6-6,CASSSAYLRGDIQYF
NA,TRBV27,CASRAGYEQYF
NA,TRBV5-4,CASQWQEGTEAFF
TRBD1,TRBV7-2,CASRSQTGTEAFF
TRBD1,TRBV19,CASRHRDRGFNQPQHF
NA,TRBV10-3,CAISESGGASTDTQYF
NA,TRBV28,CASQAYSSTDTQYF
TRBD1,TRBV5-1,CASSLDGTGVYEQYF
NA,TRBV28,CASSFWEKSYNEQFF
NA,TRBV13,CASSRRTGSYGYTF
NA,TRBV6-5,CASNKNTEAFF
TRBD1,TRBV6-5,CASRGTGGETYGYTF
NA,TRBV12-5,CASGGHSQLNQPQHF